This is a list of T cell receptor beta chains from one sample in a study of blood T cell repertoires in COVID-19. Produced via immunoSEQ multiplex PCR; TCRdb's table is partial and in-frame only. Here the sample spans about 400,000 clones, about 89% being singletons. Sequencing input: peripheral blood. All receptors come from a woman aged 30 to 39 with acute or convalescent COVID-19. Both conserved end residues are part of each CDR3. The D gene is left open where the match is weak. A row's size may be missing; if present it is once, few, many or a size class.

D: TRBD1
V: TRBV24-1
J: TRBJ2-5
size: -
DNA: TGTGCCACCAGTCAATTGGGACAGGGGGGACAAGAGACCCAGTACTTC
CDR3: CATSQLGQGGQETQYF

D: -
V: TRBV28
J: TRBJ1-6
size: -
DNA: TGTGCCAGCACCACAGGGTCAAATTCACCCCTCCACTTT
CDR3: CASTTGSNSPLHF

D: -
V: TRBV4-1
J: TRBJ2-5
size: -
DNA: TGCGCCAGCAGCCAACCTACCGGGACTAGGGGGCATATCCAGTACTTC
CDR3: CASSQPTGTRGHIQYF

D: TRBD1
V: TRBV7-9
J: TRBJ2-4
size: -
DNA: TGTGCCAGCAGCCCCCCGGGACAGCTAGCCAAAAACATTCAGTACTTC
CDR3: CASSPPGQLAKNIQYF

D: TRBD2
V: TRBV11-2
J: TRBJ2-1
size: -
DNA: TGTGCCAGCAGCTTACCCCGGGGGGGCAATGAGCAGTTCTTC
CDR3: CASSLPRGGNEQFF

D: TRBD1
V: TRBV7-2
J: TRBJ2-4
size: -
DNA: TGTGCCAGCAGCTTAGGGGACAGGGACCAAAACATTCAGTACTTC
CDR3: CASSLGDRDQNIQYF

D: TRBD1
V: TRBV11-2
J: TRBJ2-7
size: -
DNA: TGTGCCAGCAGCTTAGCAGGTGACAGGGGCTCCTACGAGCAGTACTTC
CDR3: CASSLAGDRGSYEQYF

D: -
V: TRBV6-2/TRBV6-3
J: TRBJ2-7
size: -
DNA: TGTGCCAGCAGCTTCCACTCGTCCGGACAGCACCCAATCTACTACGAGCAGTACTTC
CDR3: CASSFHSSGQHPIYYEQYF

D: -
V: TRBV24-1
J: TRBJ2-1
size: -
DNA: TGTGCCACCAGTGGCGGAGACTATGAGCAGTTCTTC
CDR3: CATSGGDYEQFF

D: TRBD1
V: TRBV28
J: TRBJ1-6
size: -
DNA: TGTGCCAGCAGTTTACGGGGGGACAGGGTTTCACCCCTCCACTTT
CDR3: CASSLRGDRVSPLHF

D: -
V: TRBV19
J: TRBJ1-6
size: -
DNA: TGTGCCAGTAGTATTGCCGACAGCGCCTATAATTCACCCCTCCACTTT
CDR3: CASSIADSAYNSPLHF

D: -
V: TRBV19
J: TRBJ1-2
size: -
DNA: TGTGCCAGTAGTATACGAAATAGAGCTTCGTTCATCTATGGCTACACCTTC
CDR3: CASSIRNRASFIYGYTF

D: TRBD2
V: TRBV15
J: TRBJ2-7
size: -
DNA: TGTGCCACCAGCAGAGATCGCGGGGGGCCCTACGAGCAGTACTTC
CDR3: CATSRDRGGPYEQYF

D: -
V: TRBV2
J: TRBJ2-5
size: -
DNA: TGTGCCAGCAGTGAATGGGGGGTAAAAGAGACCCAGTACTTC
CDR3: CASSEWGVKETQYF

D: -
V: TRBV19
J: TRBJ1-6
size: few
DNA: TGTGCCAGTAGTACTAGGCAGGGGTTCGGGAATTCACCCCTCCACTTT
CDR3: CASSTRQGFGNSPLHF

D: -
V: TRBV4-1
J: TRBJ1-2
size: -
DNA: TGCGCCAGCAGACATCAGGGGAAGGACTATGGCTACACCTTC
CDR3: CASRHQGKDYGYTF

D: TRBD1
V: TRBV9
J: TRBJ1-2
size: -
DNA: TGTGCCAGCAGCGTGACAGGGGTAGGCTACACCTTC
CDR3: CASSVTGVGYTF

D: -
V: TRBV6-6
J: TRBJ2-3
size: -
DNA: TGTGCCAGCAGTTACGCGGGGAGGAGCACAGATACGCAGTATTTT
CDR3: CASSYAGRSTDTQYF

D: TRBD2
V: TRBV4-2
J: TRBJ2-7
size: -
DNA: TGTGCCAGCAGCCTACTAGCGGGGGGACTGGAGCAGTACTTC
CDR3: CASSLLAGGLEQYF

D: -
V: TRBV28
J: TRBJ1-5
size: -
DNA: TGTGCCAGCAGTTCCAGGGCTCACCAGCCCCAGCATTTT
CDR3: CASSSRAHQPQHF

D: -
V: TRBV5-1
J: TRBJ1-1
size: -
DNA: TGCGCCAGCAGCTCGGGACTCTCGAACACTGAAGCTTTCTTT
CDR3: CASSSGLSNTEAFF

D: -
V: TRBV6-1
J: TRBJ2-5
size: -
DNA: TGTGCCAGCAGTGAACCAGGGGTTTCTTGGGGTCAGGGCGAGACCCAGTACTTC
CDR3: CASSEPGVSWGQGETQYF

D: -
V: TRBV6-5
J: TRBJ1-2
size: -
DNA: TGTGCCAGCAGCCCACAGGGATCCATCTATGGCTACACCTTC
CDR3: CASSPQGSIYGYTF

D: TRBD2
V: TRBV7-2
J: TRBJ2-1
size: once
DNA: TGTGCCAGCAGCCCGTGGGGGGGGAATGAGCAGTTCTTC
CDR3: CASSPWGGNEQFF

D: TRBD1
V: TRBV30
J: TRBJ1-6
size: -
DNA: TGTGCCTGGAGACGGACAGGGGGCTATAATTCACCCCTCCACTTT
CDR3: CAWRRTGGYNSPLHF

D: TRBD1
V: TRBV7-3
J: TRBJ2-7
size: -
DNA: TGTGCCAGCAGCAAGACAGGGTATCACGAGCAGTACTTC
CDR3: CASSKTGYHEQYF

D: TRBD2
V: TRBV19
J: TRBJ2-3
size: once
DNA: TGTGCCAGTGCATCCGGCCCCCGGGACTACACAGATACGCAGTATTTT
CDR3: CASASGPRDYTDTQYF

D: -
V: TRBV4-1
J: TRBJ1-1
size: -
DNA: TGCGCCAGCAGCCAAGCTGAGGGCGACGTCACTGAAGCTTTCTTT
CDR3: CASSQAEGDVTEAFF

D: TRBD2
V: TRBV2
J: TRBJ2-1
size: -
DNA: TGTGCCAGCAGTGAAGCAACGGCGCAGCGGGGGAGGGATGAGCAGTTCTTC
CDR3: CASSEATAQRGRDEQFF

D: TRBD1
V: TRBV4-2
J: TRBJ2-1
size: -
DNA: TGTGCCAGCAGCCAAGATAACAGGGGTTCCAATGAGCAGTTCTTC
CDR3: CASSQDNRGSNEQFF

D: -
V: TRBV28
J: TRBJ1-5
size: -
DNA: TGTGCCAGCACCGACGGATACCGGGAGCCCCAGCATTTT
CDR3: CASTDGYREPQHF

D: -
V: TRBV6-5
J: TRBJ2-2
size: -
DNA: TGTGCCAGCAGCCCAAACACCGGGGAGCTGTTTTTT
CDR3: CASSPNTGELFF

D: -
V: TRBV7-6
J: TRBJ1-6
size: -
DNA: TGTGCCAGCAGCTTAGGAGCCGGGAGCTATTCACCCCTCCACTTT
CDR3: CASSLGAGSYSPLHF

D: -
V: TRBV24-1
J: TRBJ2-3
size: -
DNA: TGTGCCACCAGTGATTCCGGGACACTCACAGATACGCAGTATTTT
CDR3: CATSDSGTLTDTQYF

D: -
V: TRBV20-1
J: TRBJ2-5
size: -
DNA: TGCAGTGCTAGTCGTTCTAGCGAAGAGACCCAGTACTTC
CDR3: CSASRSSEETQYF

D: TRBD2
V: TRBV18
J: TRBJ2-3
size: -
DNA: TGTGCCAGCTCACCAAATGCGGGGGGCTTAAGCACAGATACGCAGTATTTT
CDR3: CASSPNAGGLSTDTQYF

D: TRBD2
V: TRBV2
J: TRBJ2-4
size: -
DNA: TGTGCCAGCACCGAGGGACTAGCGGGGGGATTACTAGCCAAAAACATTCAGTACTTC
CDR3: CASTEGLAGGLLAKNIQYF

D: -
V: TRBV20-1
J: TRBJ1-2
size: few
DNA: TGCAGTGCTAGTGACGATAACAGGTTTTTTGCCTATGGCTACACCTTC
CDR3: CSASDDNRFFAYGYTF

D: TRBD1
V: TRBV30
J: TRBJ1-1
size: -
DNA: TGTGCCTGGAGTGTGAGGGGTTCAGGACAGGGGACCACTGAAGCTTTCTTT
CDR3: CAWSVRGSGQGTTEAFF

D: -
V: TRBV11-2
J: TRBJ1-4
size: -
DNA: TGTGCCAGCAGCCCCTCCCACAGGGCAACTAATGAAAAACTGTTTTTT
CDR3: CASSPSHRATNEKLFF

D: -
V: TRBV29-1
J: TRBJ2-7
size: -
DNA: TGCAGCGTTAAGGGACTCCCAGGGACCTACGAGCAGTACTTC
CDR3: CSVKGLPGTYEQYF

D: TRBD2
V: TRBV29-1
J: TRBJ2-1
size: -
DNA: TGCAGCGTTTCAAAGTCCGGGACTAGCGGGTCGGGTGAGCAGTTCTTC
CDR3: CSVSKSGTSGSGEQFF

D: -
V: TRBV30
J: TRBJ2-5
size: -
DNA: TGTGCCTGGACTGGAGAAAAAGAGACCCAGTACTTC
CDR3: CAWTGEKETQYF

D: -
V: TRBV5-1
J: TRBJ2-1
size: -
DNA: TGCGCCAGCAGCGTAGTCTACAATGAGCAGTTCTTC
CDR3: CASSVVYNEQFF

D: -
V: TRBV19
J: TRBJ2-1
size: -
DNA: TGTGCCAGTAGTGGCCAGAGCGGGAATGAGCAGTTCTTC
CDR3: CASSGQSGNEQFF

D: -
V: TRBV18
J: TRBJ2-7
size: -
DNA: TGTGCCAGCTCACCGACAGCTACGACCCACGAGCAGTACTTC
CDR3: CASSPTATTHEQYF